The 21 T cell receptor beta chains given below trace back to one sample, sequenced in a study of post-analysis software for immune sequencing data. Whole-study results and caveats: Compared with controls, patients had more of five TRBV segments, including TRBV5-6, TRBV5-1 and TRBV20-1.

These TCRs' antigens remain unknown. Built from TCR beta cDNA, the libraries had unique molecular identifiers in them. TCRdb reanalysed the PCR reads using MiXCR and keeps one entry per CDR3 protein. Of hundreds of thousands of distinct CDR3 sequences listed, 25% to 30% are singletons. Material for sequencing was blood. All receptors derive from a girl aged 10-17 years with multiple sclerosis.

This chain uses TRBV7-2 with TRBJ1-5; D unclear. Germline V gene sequence: CDR1 SGHTA, CDR2 FQGNSA. V was clipped by 5 bases and J by 4 bases, with 6 bases between them. CDR3 size: 12 residues. CDR3 protein: CTSSHPNQPQHF. The CDR3 coding sequence is TGTACCAGCAGCCACCCAAATCAGCCCCAGCATTTT.

In DNA, the CDR3 is TGTGCCAGCAGTGAAACTAGCGGGGGCCAGACCCAGTACTTC. Its protein product is CASSETSGGQTQYF. The chain couples TRBV2 to TRBJ2-5, with 11 positions matching TRBD2. The V gene's germline CDR1 is SNHLY and CDR2 FYNNEI. The CDR3 contains 14 residues. With 2 bases clipped from V and 6 bases from J, the junction kept 2 bases outside the gene matches.

The chain carries TRBV20-1 and TRBJ2-5; the D is unclear. This CDR3 is 11 amino acids long. Germline values: CDR1 DFQATT, CDR2 SNEGSKA (reference sequence). Trimming shortened V by 4 bases and J by 11 bases, and 14 bases separated the two germline ends. Written as DNA, the CDR3 is TGCAGTGCTACTCGTGGGGAAGAGCAGTACTTC. It encodes CSATRGEEQYF.

This clonotype was seen a few times. The J gene is TRBJ1-2, the V gene TRBV6-6; TRBD1 is a possible D gene (5 bases). Germline V lookup: CDR1 MNHNY, CDR2 SVGAGI (reference sequence). Trimming removed 7 bases at V and 3 bases at J, with 12 bases between. This CDR3 comprises 13 residues. The DNA for the CDR3 is TGTGCCAGCACCTACAGGACCTACTATGGCTACACCTTC. Protein product: CASTYRTYYGYTF.

There are a few counts of this clonotype. The CDR3 nucleotides read TGTGCCAGCTCACCACCCGGGACAGGTGGGGATGAGCAGTTCTTC. Its protein is CASSPPGTGGDEQFF. The rearrangement uses TRBV18 and TRBJ2-1; 8 bases map to TRBD1. Looked up from germline, CDR1 is KGHSH and CDR2 is LQKENI. Losses at the gene ends were 0 bases for V and 8 bases for J; bases not matched to a gene: 6. CDR3 length: 15 residues. Variable domain in full (rest from reference TRBV18 and TRBJ2-1): NAGVMQNPRHLVRRRGQEARLRCSPMKGHSHVYWYRQLPEEGLKFMVYLQKENIIDESGMPKERFSAEFPKEGPSILRIQQVVRGDSAAYFCASSPPGTGGDEQFFGPGTRLTVL.

The V call is TRBV5-1, the J call TRBJ2-3; tentative D call: TRBD1 (5 bases). CDR1 and CDR2 (germline): SGHRS, YFSETQ. This CDR3 has 13 residues. V dropped 6 bases and J dropped 5 bases, with 13 bases sitting between them. Here the CDR3 DNA reads TGCGCCAGCAACCAGGAAGGGGTAGATACGCAGTATTTT. It codes for CASNQEGVDTQYF.

V is TRBV6-5 and J is TRBJ2-1; 11 positions match TRBD1. CDR3 length: 15 amino acids. Germline values: CDR1 MNHEY, CDR2 SVGAGI. The ends lost 6 bases at V and 5 bases at J; junction bases unmatched: 6. The CDR3: CASSDRGQGDNEQFF. For the CDR3, the DNA is TGTGCCAGCAGCGACCGGGGACAGGGGGACAATGAGCAGTTCTTC.

The chain couples TRBV12-3 or TRBV12-4 to TRBJ2-3, with TRBD1 identical over 12 bases. V dropped 3 bases and J dropped 6; count of bases not matched to a gene: 4. The CDR3 runs to 15 residues. The CDR3 loop reads CASSFGTGGSDTQYF. As DNA, the CDR3 is TGTGCCAGCAGTTTCGGGACAGGGGGCTCCGATACGCAGTATTTT.

V usage is TRBV20-1 and J usage is TRBJ2-1; D not resolved. Per germline, CDR1 DFQATT and CDR2 SNEGSKA (reference sequence). Trimming removed 3 bases from V and 10 bases from J, with 19 bases in between. CDR3 length equals 14 residues. The CDR3 loop reads CSASLRPTKREQFF. CDR3 coding DNA: TGCAGTGCTAGTCTGAGGCCCACTAAGCGAGAGCAGTTCTTC.

The gene calls are TRBV12-3 or TRBV12-4 and TRBJ2-4; unclear D gene. The CDR3 runs 12 residues. V lost 3 bases and J 4 bases, leaving 4 bases between the germline ends. In DNA form, the CDR3 reads TGTGCCAGCAGTTTTTCAAAAAACATTCAGTACTTC. As protein: CASSFSKNIQYF.

As regards this clonotype: Germline is not matched at one junction end, which may reflect a read error. The genes are TRBV7-7 and TRBJ2-3, with 12 bases that match TRBD2. The CDR3 has 16 residues. In germline, CDR1 is SSHAT, CDR2 FNYEAQ (reference sequence). Here the CDR3 reads CASSLGPSGGADTQYF. CDR3 bases: TGTGCTAGCAGCTTAGGACCTAGCGGGGGGGCAGATACGCAGTATTTT.

Only a few counts were recorded for this clonotype. This chain links TRBV2 with TRBJ2-5, with D tentatively TRBD2 (6 bases). The V end was cut by 8 bases, the J end by 4 bases, with 20 bases between. CDR3 size: 15 residues. The germline V gene has CDR1 SNHLY and CDR2 FYNNEI. The CDR3 DNA reads as TGTGCCAGCGGAGGGTCCGCTGTCTTCGCAGAGACCCAGTACTTC. The encoded protein is CASGGSAVFAETQYF.

This rearrangement joins TRBV20-1 to TRBJ1-5; D is undetermined. This CDR3 has 12 amino acids. V was trimmed by 3 bases and J by 3 bases, leaving 6 bases between them. Germline V gene data show CDR1 as DFQATT and CDR2 as SNEGSKA (reference sequence). The CDR3 loop is CSASRLNQPQHF. CDR3 nucleotide sequence: TGCAGTGCTAGCCGACTCAATCAGCCCCAGCATTTT.

The J gene is TRBJ1-1, the V gene TRBV5-1, with no clear D. V lost 0 bases to trimming and J lost 4 bases, with 16 bases between them. CDR3 size: 16 residues. Per the germline V gene, CDR1 is SGHRS and CDR2 is YFSETQ. CDR3 loop: CASSLDLVESSTEAFF. The CDR3 DNA follows: TGCGCCAGCAGCTTGGACCTCGTCGAAAGTAGCACTGAAGCTTTCTTT.

This clonotype was observed a few times. The chain uses TRBV20-1 and TRBJ2-4, with D hard to call. V was pared by 5 bases and J by 1 base, with 12 bases between. The germline V gene encodes CDR1 DFQATT and CDR2 SNEGSKA (reference sequence). The CDR3 is 14 amino acids. CDR3 nucleotide sequence: TGCAGTGCTCGTGGAGCCAACGCCAAAAACATTCAGTACTTC. It encodes CSARGANAKNIQYF.

This clonotype was observed a few times. The chain uses TRBV9 and TRBJ1-6; D is unclear. The germline CDR1 and CDR2 sequences are SGDLS and YYNGEE. The CDR3 runs 13 residues. V lost 2 bases and J 11 bases, leaving 11 bases between the germline ends. Here the CDR3 reads CASSVSRYPPLHF. DNA for the CDR3: TGTGCCAGCAGCGTTTCCAGGTATCCACCCCTCCACTTT.

This chain links TRBV7-2 with TRBJ2-3, with D unclear. The CDR3 spans 16 residues. Germline V gene data show CDR1 as SGHTA and CDR2 as FQGNSA. Trimming shortened V by 1 base and J by 4 bases, and 15 bases separated the two germline ends. The DNA of the CDR3 is TGTGCCAGCAGCTTAGGAGTAGGGTCATCGGCAGATACGCAGTATTTT. It specifies CASSLGVGSSADTQYF.

The genes are TRBV12-3 or TRBV12-4 and TRBJ2-7, with 7 nucleotides matching TRBD2. Germline trimming cut 6 bases from V and 2 bases from J; bases unmatched to any gene: 7. CDR3 size: 14 residues. CDR3 sequence: CASSSWGGAYEQYF. Here the CDR3 DNA reads TGTGCCAGCAGCTCATGGGGGGGAGCCTACGAGCAGTACTTC.

The chain employs TRBV7-9 and TRBJ2-1, with TRBD1 matching over 8 bases. Germline CDR1 and CDR2: SEHNR and FQNEAQ (reference sequence). This CDR3 spans 16 amino acids. The trim removed 5 bases at V and 4 bases at J, leaving 10 bases unmatched. The CDR3 region is CASSHSGGQEYNEQFF. In nucleotides, the CDR3 is TGTGCCAGCAGCCACTCAGGGGGCCAGGAATACAATGAGCAGTTCTTC.

This clonotype appeared a few times. The rearrangement links TRBV5-1 to TRBJ2-7; TRBD2 is a possible D gene (6 bases). Germline V gene lookup returns CDR1 SGHRS and CDR2 YFSETQ. V shed 4 bases and J shed 1 base, with 18 bases lying between them. This CDR3 comprises 16 residues. DNA for the CDR3: TGCGCCAGCAGCGACCCCCTAGCGTCCCGTTCCTACGAGCAGTACTTC. Translation gives CASSDPLASRSYEQYF.

This clonotype has a single count. V usage is TRBV28 and J usage is TRBJ1-1, with 9 bases aligning to TRBD1. This CDR3 spans 14 amino acids. Unmatched junction bases numbered 4, after V lost 2 bases and J lost 6 bases. The germline gives CDR1 MDHEN, CDR2 SYDVKM. CDR3 sequence reads: CASSLLQGAAEAFF. DNA of the CDR3: TGTGCCAGCAGTTTACTACAGGGGGCCGCTGAAGCTTTCTTT.